This paragraph reports one T cell receptor (beta chain). Its antigen is not known. Germline values: CDR1 SGHTA, CDR2 FQGNSA. V lost 2 bases, J lost 4 bases, and 9 bases lay in between. CDR3 size: 15 residues. Each of the CD4+ naive, central memory, regulatory and stem cell-like memory populations was sorted via CD45RO/CCR7/CD25/CD127/CD95/CD27. All sorted populations exceeded 95% purity. The sample belongs to a study of beta chain features in type 1 diabetes. Every isolated RNA sample was fully reverse transcribed, so sequencing captured expressed TCRB transcripts. Produced via immunoSEQ multiplex PCR; TCRdb's table is partial and in-frame only. This sample has around 290,000 clones; under 8.5% occur once, and the top ten carry 1%. Study conclusions and caveats: In comparison with healthy donors, patients had naive, central memory and Treg TCRB repertoires that appeared more similar.

Sequencing was done on a sample of central memory CD4+ T cells from blood. This receptor was obtained from a woman aged 18-29 years in good health. This chain uses TRBV7-2 with TRBJ2-6; the D is unclear. The CDR3 nucleotides read TGTGCCAGCAGCTTATTGGGTAACGGGGCCAACGTCCTGACTTTC. Translating gives CASSLLGNGANVLTF.